This is a list of T cell receptor beta chains from one sample in a study of OX40 agonist ivuxolimab in advanced cancers. Method: immunoSEQ multiplex PCR; TCRdb's copy keeps in-frame clones and lacks some. This table holds about 75,000 clones, about 85% found once. The specimen was CD4+ or CD8+ T cells sorted from blood, collected in a trial of the OX40 agonist ivuxolimab. The source is an adult with an advanced solid tumor such as melanoma, head and neck, liver or kidney cancer. CDR3s include the opening cysteine and the closing phenylalanine or tryptophan. D genes are given only for firm matches. For some rows the clone size is stated as once, few or many, or as a class when expanded; others skip it.

15,TRBV4-3,TRBJ2-5,-,-,CASSQEARIQETQYF,TGCGCCAGCAGCCAAGAAGCCCGGATCCAAGAGACCCAGTACTTC
14,TRBV28,TRBJ1-1,once,TRBD1,CASSFLTGGPEAFF,TGTGCCAGCAGCTTCCTGACAGGGGGGCCTGAAGCTTTCTTT
13,TRBV5-1,TRBJ2-7,-,-,CASSLGEFYEQYF,TGCGCCAGCAGCTTGGGGGAATTCTACGAGCAGTACTTC
14,TRBV7-2,TRBJ2-7,once,-,CASSLEGRHYEQYF,TGTGCCAGCAGCTTAGAGGGACGCCACTACGAGCAGTACTTC
15,TRBV18,TRBJ1-3,-,TRBD1,CASSLGQGSGNTIYF,TGTGCCAGCTCACTTGGACAGGGGTCTGGAAACACCATATATTTT
12,TRBV28,TRBJ2-7,once,TRBD1,CASRGQFYEQYF,TGTGCCAGCAGGGGACAGTTCTACGAGCAGTACTTC
15,TRBV11-2,TRBJ2-3,once,TRBD1,CASSLVRGRIDTQYF,TGTGCCAGCAGCTTAGTAAGGGGGCGAATAGATACGCAGTATTTT
19,TRBV14,TRBJ2-6,-,TRBD1,CASSPPGQGPLSGANVLTF,TGTGCCAGCAGCCCTCCCGGACAGGGGCCTCTCTCTGGGGCCAACGTCCTGACTTTC
14,TRBV5-4,TRBJ1-1,-,TRBD1,CASSRGGQGGEAFF,TGTGCCAGCAGCCGGGGGGGACAGGGAGGTGAAGCTTTCTTT
13,TRBV9,TRBJ1-2,-,TRBD1,CASSRDRDRGYTF,TGTGCCAGCAGTCGGGACAGGGATAGAGGCTACACCTTC
15,TRBV5-4,TRBJ1-1,-,-,CASSWDLIGNTEAFF,TGTGCCAGCAGCTGGGATTTAATCGGAAACACTGAAGCTTTCTTT
10,TRBV29-1,TRBJ1-1,-,-,CSAAGKGAFF,TGCAGCGCCGCAGGGAAAGGAGCTTTCTTT
15,TRBV4-1,TRBJ2-3,-,TRBD1,CASSQGTGGRDTQYF,TGCGCCAGCAGCCAGGGGACAGGGGGGAGAGATACGCAGTATTTT
14,TRBV19,TRBJ2-1,-,TRBD1,CASSIQQGWSEQFF,TGTGCCAGTAGTATACAACAGGGGTGGAGTGAGCAGTTCTTC
15,TRBV11-3,TRBJ2-5,-,-,CASSSGTIAQETQYF,TGTGCCAGCAGCAGCGGGACAATAGCGCAAGAGACCCAGTACTTC
14,TRBV5-5,TRBJ2-2,-,-,CASSQGHANGELFF,TGTGCCAGCAGCCAGGGACACGCCAACGGGGAGCTGTTTTTT
12,TRBV30,TRBJ2-7,-,TRBD1,CARGTGGYEQYF,TGTGCCCGTGGGACAGGGGGCTACGAGCAGTACTTC
14,TRBV9,TRBJ1-4,-,-,CASRDSRPGGKLFF,TGTGCCAGCAGAGATTCCAGGCCGGGGGGAAAACTGTTTTTT
16,TRBV5-1,TRBJ2-5,few,-,CASSPGIAEYQETQYF,TGCGCCAGCAGCCCCGGGATAGCGGAATACCAAGAGACCCAGTACTTC
15,TRBV6-5,TRBJ2-7,once,TRBD2,CASRPGLAGEIEQYF,TGTGCCAGCAGACCGGGACTAGCGGGGGAGATCGAGCAGTACTTC
16,TRBV6-5,TRBJ1-3,-,TRBD1,CASSYGAGGSGNTIYF,TGTGCCAGCAGTTACGGGGCAGGGGGCTCCGGAAACACCATATATTTT
13,TRBV6-6,TRBJ1-1,-,-,CASSFSHNTEAFF,TGTGCCAGCAGCTTCAGCCATAACACTGAAGCTTTCTTT
15,TRBV19,TRBJ1-1,-,TRBD1,CASSPQGGFNTEAFF,TGTGCCAGTAGTCCCCAGGGGGGCTTTAACACTGAAGCTTTCTTT
11,TRBV10-3,TRBJ2-7,-,-,CAISGQDEQYF,TGTGCCATCAGTGGACAGGACGAGCAGTACTTC
14,TRBV6-6,TRBJ2-7,once,-,CASSYSQGSNEQYF,TGTGCCAGCAGTTACTCTCAGGGGAGCAACGAGCAGTACTTC
12,TRBV5-1,TRBJ1-2,once,-,CASSFDNYGYTF,TGCGCCAGCAGCTTTGACAACTATGGCTACACCTTC
11,TRBV5-1,TRBJ2-3,-,-,CASSNTDTQYF,TGCGCCAGCTCCAACACAGATACGCAGTATTTT
16,TRBV4-1,TRBJ2-4,once,TRBD2,CASSQESGRVKNIQYF,TGCGCCAGCAGCCAAGAAAGCGGGAGGGTAAAAAACATTCAGTACTTC
15,TRBV11-2,TRBJ2-1,-,TRBD2,CASSHRGLAGSEQFF,TGTGCCAGCAGCCACCGAGGGCTAGCGGGTTCTGAGCAGTTCTTC
17,TRBV11-3,TRBJ2-1,-,TRBD2,CASSLDMASGTNNEQFF,TGTGCCAGCAGCTTAGATATGGCTAGCGGGACCAACAATGAGCAGTTCTTC
15,TRBV5-1,TRBJ2-1,-,-,CASSLGAGADNEQFF,TGCGCCAGCAGCTTGGGGGCGGGGGCGGACAATGAGCAGTTCTTC
15,TRBV5-1,TRBJ2-2,-,TRBD1,CASSWTGPNTGELFF,TGCGCCAGCAGCTGGACAGGACCGAACACCGGGGAGCTGTTTTTT
15,TRBV28,TRBJ2-7,-,-,CASSSGQGGTEEQYF,TGTGCCAGCAGTTCGGGGCAGGGGGGGACCGAGGAGCAGTACTTC
18,TRBV10-3,TRBJ1-5,-,-,CAISESFGLSRDNQPQHF,TGTGCCATCAGTGAGTCGTTTGGGTTAAGCAGAGACAATCAGCCCCAGCATTTT
14,TRBV5-4,TRBJ1-3,-,-,CASSLGRAGNTIYF,TGTGCCAGCAGCTTGGGCAGGGCTGGAAACACCATATATTTT
15,TRBV28,TRBJ2-7,-,TRBD1,CASSTPGTGTYEQYF,TGTGCCAGCAGTACCCCCGGGACAGGGACCTACGAGCAGTACTTC